This T cell receptor beta chain was sequenced in a study of shared clonotypes between healthy human individuals. There were only Caucasian adults among the donors, and all lived in Nashville, Tennessee. The table came from immunoSEQ multiplex PCR; TCRdb's copy has only in-frame clones and leaves some out. The data show 2.3 million or so clones, with 85% to 95% seen just once and 0.39% held by the top ten. V trimming: 9 bases; J trimming: 5 bases; junction bases outside the gene matches: 7. From germline, CDR1 is SNHLY and CDR2 FYNNEI. The CDR3 covers 13 residues. This chain links TRBV2 with TRBJ2-3; 8 bases fit TRBD1. This TCR was recovered from a man in his late teens or twenties in good health. Some clones in this sample may be carry-over from other donors' samples. Material for sequencing was naive CD4+ T cells from PBMCs. Subset described: CD45RA+ positively selected. The CDR3 coding sequence is TGTGCCAGAAGACAGGGGTGGTTAGATACGCAGTATTTT. Its protein is CARRQGWLDTQYF.